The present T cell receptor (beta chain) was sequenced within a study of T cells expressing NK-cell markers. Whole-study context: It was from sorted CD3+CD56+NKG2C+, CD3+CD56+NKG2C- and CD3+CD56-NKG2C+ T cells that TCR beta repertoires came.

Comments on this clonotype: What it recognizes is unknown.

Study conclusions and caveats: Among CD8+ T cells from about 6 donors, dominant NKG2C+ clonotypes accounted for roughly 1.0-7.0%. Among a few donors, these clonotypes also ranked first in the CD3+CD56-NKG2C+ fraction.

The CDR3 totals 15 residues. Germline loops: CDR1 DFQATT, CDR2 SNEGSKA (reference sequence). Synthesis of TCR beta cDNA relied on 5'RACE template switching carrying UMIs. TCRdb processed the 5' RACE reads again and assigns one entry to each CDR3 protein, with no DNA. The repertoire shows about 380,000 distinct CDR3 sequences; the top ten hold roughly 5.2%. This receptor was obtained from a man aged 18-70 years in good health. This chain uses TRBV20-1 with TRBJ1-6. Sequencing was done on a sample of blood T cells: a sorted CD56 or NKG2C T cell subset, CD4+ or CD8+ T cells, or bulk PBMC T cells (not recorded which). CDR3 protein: CSALLAGTNNSPLHF.